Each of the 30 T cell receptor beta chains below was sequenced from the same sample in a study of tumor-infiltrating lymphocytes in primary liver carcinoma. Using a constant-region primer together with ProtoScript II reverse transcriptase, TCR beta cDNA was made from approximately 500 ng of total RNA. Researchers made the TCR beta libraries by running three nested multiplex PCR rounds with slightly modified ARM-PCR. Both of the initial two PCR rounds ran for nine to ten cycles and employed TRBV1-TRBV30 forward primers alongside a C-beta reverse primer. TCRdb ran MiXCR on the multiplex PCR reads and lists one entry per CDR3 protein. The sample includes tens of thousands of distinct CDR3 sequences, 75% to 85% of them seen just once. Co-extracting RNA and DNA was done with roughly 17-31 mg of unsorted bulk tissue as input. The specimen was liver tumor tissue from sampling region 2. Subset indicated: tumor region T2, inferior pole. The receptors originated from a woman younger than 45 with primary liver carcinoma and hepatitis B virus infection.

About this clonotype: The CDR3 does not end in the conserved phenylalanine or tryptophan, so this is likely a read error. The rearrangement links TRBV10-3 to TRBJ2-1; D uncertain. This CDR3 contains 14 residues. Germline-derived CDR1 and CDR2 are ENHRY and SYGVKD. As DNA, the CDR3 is TGTGGCATCAGTCCCACGGCGACCCTGGATGAGCAGTTCATG. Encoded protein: CGISPTATLDEQFM.

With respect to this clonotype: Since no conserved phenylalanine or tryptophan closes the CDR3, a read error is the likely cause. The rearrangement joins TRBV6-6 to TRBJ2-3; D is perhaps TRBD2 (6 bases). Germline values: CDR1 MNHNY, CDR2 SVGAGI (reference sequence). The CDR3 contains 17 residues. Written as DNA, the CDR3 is TGTGCTAGCAGCCCATCCGATTACGGACTATCCACAGATACGCAGTATTTG. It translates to CASSPSDYGLSTDTQYL.

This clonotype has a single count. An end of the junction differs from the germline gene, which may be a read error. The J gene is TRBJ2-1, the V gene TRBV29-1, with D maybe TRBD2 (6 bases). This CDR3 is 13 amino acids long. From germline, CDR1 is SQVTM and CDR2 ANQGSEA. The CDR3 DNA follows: TGCAGCGTTGAAACTAGCAGCCACAATGAGCGGTCCTTC. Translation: CSVETSSHNERSF.

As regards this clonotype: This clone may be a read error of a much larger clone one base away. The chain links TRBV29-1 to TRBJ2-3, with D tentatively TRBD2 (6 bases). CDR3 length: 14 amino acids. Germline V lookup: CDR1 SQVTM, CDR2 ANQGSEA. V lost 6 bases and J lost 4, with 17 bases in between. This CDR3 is CSVERGRGADTQYF. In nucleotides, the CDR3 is TGCAGCGTGGAAAGAGGGCGGGGAGCAGATACGCAGTATTTT.

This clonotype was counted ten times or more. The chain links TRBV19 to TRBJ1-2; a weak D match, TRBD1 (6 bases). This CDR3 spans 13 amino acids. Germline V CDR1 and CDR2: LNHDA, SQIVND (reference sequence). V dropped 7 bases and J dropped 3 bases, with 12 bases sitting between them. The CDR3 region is CASTPDRYYGYTF. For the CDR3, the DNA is TGTGCCAGTACCCCGGACAGATACTATGGCTACACCTTC. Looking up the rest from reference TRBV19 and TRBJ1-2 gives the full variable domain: DGGITQSPKYLFRKEGQNVTLSCEQNLNHDAMYWYRQDPGQGLRLIYYSQIVNDFQKGDIAEGYSVSREKKESFPLTVTSAQKNPTAFYLCASTPDRYYGYTFGSGTRLTVV.

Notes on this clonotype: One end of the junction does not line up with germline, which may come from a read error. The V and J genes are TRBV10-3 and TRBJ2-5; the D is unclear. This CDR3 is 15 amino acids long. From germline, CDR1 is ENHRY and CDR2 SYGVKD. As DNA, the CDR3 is TGCGCCATCAGTAAGTCGGCTACCAGACAAGAGATCCAATACTTC. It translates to CAISKSATRQEIQYF.

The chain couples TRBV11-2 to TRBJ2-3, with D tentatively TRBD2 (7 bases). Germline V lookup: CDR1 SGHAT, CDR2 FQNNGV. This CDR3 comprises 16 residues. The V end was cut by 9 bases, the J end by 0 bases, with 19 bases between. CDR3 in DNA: TGTGCCAGTAGTGGTGGGGGGGGCCTAAGCACAGATACGCAGTATTTT. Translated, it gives CASSGGGGLSTDTQYF.

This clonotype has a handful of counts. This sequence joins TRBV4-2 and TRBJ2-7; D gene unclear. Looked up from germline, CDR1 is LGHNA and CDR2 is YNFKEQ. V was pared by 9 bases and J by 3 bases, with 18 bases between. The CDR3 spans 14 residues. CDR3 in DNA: TGTGCCAGTAGTTTATGGCCCTATGTCTACGAGCAGTACTTC. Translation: CASSLWPYVYEQYF.

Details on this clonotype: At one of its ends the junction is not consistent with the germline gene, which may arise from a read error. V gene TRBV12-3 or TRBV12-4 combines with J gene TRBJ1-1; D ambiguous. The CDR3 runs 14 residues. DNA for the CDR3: TGTGTCAGCCGTTTGGGTGGGTGTGGCACTGAAGCTTTCTTT. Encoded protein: CVSRLGGCGTEAFF.

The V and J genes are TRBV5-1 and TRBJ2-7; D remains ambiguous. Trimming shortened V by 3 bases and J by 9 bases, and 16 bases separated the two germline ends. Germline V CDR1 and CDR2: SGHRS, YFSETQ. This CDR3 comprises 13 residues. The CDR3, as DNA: TGCGCCAGCAGCTCCTATAGTGGGATCGGGCAGTACTTC. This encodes CASSSYSGIGQYF.

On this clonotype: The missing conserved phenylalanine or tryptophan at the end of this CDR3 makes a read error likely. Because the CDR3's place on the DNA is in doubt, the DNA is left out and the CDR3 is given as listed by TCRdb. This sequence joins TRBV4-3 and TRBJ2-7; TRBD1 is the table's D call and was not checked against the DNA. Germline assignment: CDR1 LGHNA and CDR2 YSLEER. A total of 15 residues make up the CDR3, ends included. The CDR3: CASSQDRWTRREQYL.

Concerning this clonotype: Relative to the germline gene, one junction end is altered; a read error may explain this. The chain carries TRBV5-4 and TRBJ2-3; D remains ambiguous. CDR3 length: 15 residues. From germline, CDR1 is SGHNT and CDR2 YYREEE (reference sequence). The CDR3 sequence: CASSANRVLGDMQYF. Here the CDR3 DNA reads TGTGCCAGCAGCGCGAATCGGGTATTAGGAGATATGCAGTATTTT.

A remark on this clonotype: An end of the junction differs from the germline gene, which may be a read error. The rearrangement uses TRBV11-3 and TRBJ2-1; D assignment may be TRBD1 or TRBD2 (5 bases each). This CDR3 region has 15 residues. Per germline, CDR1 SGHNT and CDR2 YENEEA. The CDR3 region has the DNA TGTGACAGTAGCTTCGGGGCCCGCTCCTACAATGAACAGTTCTTC. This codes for CDSSFGARSYNEQFF.

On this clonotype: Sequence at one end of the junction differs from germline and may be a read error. The CDR3 DNA follows: TGTGTCATCAGTGAGTCAGTTCCTGGAAATACCATATATTTT. Translation: CVISESVPGNTIYF. The rearrangement links TRBV10-3 to TRBJ1-3; D is uncertain. The CDR3 sequence is 14 residues long. Germline lookup yields CDR1 ENHRY and CDR2 SYGVKD.

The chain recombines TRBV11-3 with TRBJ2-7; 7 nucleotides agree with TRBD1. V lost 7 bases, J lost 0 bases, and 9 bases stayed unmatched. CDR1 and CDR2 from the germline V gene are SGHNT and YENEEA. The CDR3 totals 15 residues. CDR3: CASILDRDLSYEQYF. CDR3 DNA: TGTGCCAGCATTTTAGACAGGGACCTCTCCTACGAGCAGTACTTC.

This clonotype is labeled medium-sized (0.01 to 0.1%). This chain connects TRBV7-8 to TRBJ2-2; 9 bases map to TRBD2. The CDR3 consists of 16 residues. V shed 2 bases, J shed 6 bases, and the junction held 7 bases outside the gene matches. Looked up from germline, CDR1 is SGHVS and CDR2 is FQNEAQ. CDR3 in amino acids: CASSLLVAGAAGELFF. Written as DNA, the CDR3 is TGTGCCAGCAGCTTATTAGTAGCGGGAGCAGCCGGGGAGCTGTTTTTT.

The CDR3 spells CASTFTVGTGELFF. The CDR3 DNA is TGTGCCAGCACCTTTACAGTGGGCACCGGGGAGCTGTTTTTT. The rearrangement uses TRBV7-9 and TRBJ2-2; D is unresolved. Trimming took 7 bases from V and 4 from J, leaving 13 bases between them. The length of the CDR3 is 14 residues. The germline CDR1 and CDR2 sequences are SEHNR and FQNEAQ (reference sequence).

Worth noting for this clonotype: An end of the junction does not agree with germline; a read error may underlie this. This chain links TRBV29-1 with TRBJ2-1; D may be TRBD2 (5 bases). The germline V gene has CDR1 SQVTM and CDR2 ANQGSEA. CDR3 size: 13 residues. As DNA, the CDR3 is TGCAGCGCAGGAAGACGGGGAACCAATGTGCAGTTCTTC. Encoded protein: CSAGRRGTNVQFF.

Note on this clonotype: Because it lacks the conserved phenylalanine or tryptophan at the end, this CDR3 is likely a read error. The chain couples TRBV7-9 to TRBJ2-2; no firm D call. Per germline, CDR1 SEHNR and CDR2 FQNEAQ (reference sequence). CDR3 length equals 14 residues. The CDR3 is CVSSLVLWTGELFV. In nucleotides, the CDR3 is TGTGTCAGCAGCTTAGTGTTATGGACCGGGGAGCTGTTTGTT.

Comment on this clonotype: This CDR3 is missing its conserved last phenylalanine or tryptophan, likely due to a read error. CDR3 bases: TGTGCCAACAGTCCGTTCACGGGAGGACGCTCCAATCAGCCCCAGCATCTT. Encoded protein: CANSPFTGGRSNQPQHL. The chain carries TRBV28 and TRBJ1-5, with D unresolved. The CDR3 totals 17 residues. Germline V gene data show CDR1 as MDHEN and CDR2 as SYDVKM.

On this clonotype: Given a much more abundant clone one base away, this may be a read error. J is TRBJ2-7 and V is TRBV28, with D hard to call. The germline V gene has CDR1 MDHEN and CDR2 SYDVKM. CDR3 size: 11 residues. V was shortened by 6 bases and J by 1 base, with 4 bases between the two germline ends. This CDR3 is CASSNSYEQYF. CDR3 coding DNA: TGTGCCAGCAGCAATTCCTACGAGCAGTACTTC.

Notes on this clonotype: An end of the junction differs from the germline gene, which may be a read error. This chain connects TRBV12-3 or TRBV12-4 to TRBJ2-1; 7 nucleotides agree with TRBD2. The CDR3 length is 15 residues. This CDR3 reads CASSLSRASGLEQLF. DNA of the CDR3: TGTGCCAGCAGCCTGTCCAGGGCTAGCGGACTTGAGCAGCTCTTC.

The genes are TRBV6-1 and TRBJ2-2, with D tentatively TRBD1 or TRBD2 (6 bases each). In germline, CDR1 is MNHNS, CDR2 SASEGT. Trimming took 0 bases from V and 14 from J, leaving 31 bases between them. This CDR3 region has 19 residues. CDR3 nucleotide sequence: TGTGCCAGCAGTGAAGCCCTTCCCGGGGGCGCTGCGAACATCGTGGAACTGTTTTTT. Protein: CASSEALPGGAANIVELFF.

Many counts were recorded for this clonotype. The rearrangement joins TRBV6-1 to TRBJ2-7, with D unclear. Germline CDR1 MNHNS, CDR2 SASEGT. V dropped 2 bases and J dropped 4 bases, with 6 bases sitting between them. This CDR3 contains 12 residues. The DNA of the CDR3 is TGTGCCAGCAGTGAACTCAGGTACGAGCAGTACTTC. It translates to CASSELRYEQYF.

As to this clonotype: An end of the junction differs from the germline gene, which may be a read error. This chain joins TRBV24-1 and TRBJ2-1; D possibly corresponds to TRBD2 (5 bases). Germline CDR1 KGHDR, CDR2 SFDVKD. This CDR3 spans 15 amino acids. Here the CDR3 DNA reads TGTGCCGCCAGTGATTCCGGGATAGGCCGTAGGGAGCAGTTCTTC. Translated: CAASDSGIGRREQFF.

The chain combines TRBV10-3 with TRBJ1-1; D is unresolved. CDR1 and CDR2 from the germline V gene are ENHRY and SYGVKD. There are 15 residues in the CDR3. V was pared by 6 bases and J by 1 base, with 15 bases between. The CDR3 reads CAISTRTTRNTEAFF. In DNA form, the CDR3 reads TGTGCCATCAGCACCAGGACGACGCGGAACACTGAAGCTTTCTTT.

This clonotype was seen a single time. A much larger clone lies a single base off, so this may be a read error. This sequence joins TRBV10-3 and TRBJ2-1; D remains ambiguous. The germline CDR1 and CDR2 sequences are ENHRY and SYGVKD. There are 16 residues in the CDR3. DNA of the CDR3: TGTGCCATCAGTGAGTCGGCAGCAAGAGCCTACAATGAGCAGTCCTTC. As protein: CAISESAARAYNEQSF.

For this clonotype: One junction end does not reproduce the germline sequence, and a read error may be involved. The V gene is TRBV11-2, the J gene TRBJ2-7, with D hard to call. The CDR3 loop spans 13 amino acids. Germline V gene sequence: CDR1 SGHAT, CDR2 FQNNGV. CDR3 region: CVSSLRVSPEQYF. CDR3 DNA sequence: TGTGTCAGCAGCTTAAGGGTTTCCCCAGAGCAGTACTTC.

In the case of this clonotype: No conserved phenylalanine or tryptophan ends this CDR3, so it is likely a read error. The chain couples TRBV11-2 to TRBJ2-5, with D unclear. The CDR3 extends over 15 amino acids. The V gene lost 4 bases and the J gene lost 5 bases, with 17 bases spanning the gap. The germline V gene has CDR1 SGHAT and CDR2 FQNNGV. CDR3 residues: CASSYLTAAAETQYS. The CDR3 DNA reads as TGTGCCAGCAGCTATTTGACGGCAGCCGCTGAGACCCAGTACTCC.

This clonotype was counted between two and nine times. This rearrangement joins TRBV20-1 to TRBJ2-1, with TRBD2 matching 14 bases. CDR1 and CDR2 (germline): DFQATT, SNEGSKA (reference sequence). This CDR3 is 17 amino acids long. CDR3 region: CTGMGLAGAISYNEQFF. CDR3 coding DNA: TGCACTGGGATGGGACTAGCGGGAGCGATTTCCTACAATGAGCAGTTCTTC.